This passage covers 16 T cell receptor beta chains from one sample sequenced in a study of T cells in Graves' hyperthyroidism and ophthalmopathy (dated by TCRdb to about 2019). Libraries were made using multiplex PCR. The sequencer listed for this sample is Illumina HiSeq 2000. Amplification of TCR beta CDR3 regions was carried out from RNA transcripts. The TCR CDR3 was subjected to a first round of RT-PCR using the HTBI primer set and the Qiagen OneStep RT-PCR kit. TCRdb cleaned the public reads at Q25 with fastp, built clones with MiXCR and kept in-frame beta chains. Every distinct CDR3 protein forms one entry, paired with its most common genes and DNA. The sample table lists 100,000 to 140,000 distinct CDR3 sequences, roughly 15% of them with a count of one. The ten largest clonotypes hold 42% of the sample. The source material was blood. The receptors were sampled from a woman aged 45-65 years with Graves' hyperthyroidism.

This clonotype was counted many times. J is TRBJ1-6 and V is TRBV3-1; no clear D gene. Trimming removed 0 bases from V and 8 bases from J, with 5 bases in between. Germline V gene sequence: CDR1 LGHDT, CDR2 YNNKEL (reference sequence). The CDR3 runs 13 residues. The CDR3 is CASSQEGDSPLHF. For the CDR3, the DNA is TGTGCCAGCAGCCAAGAAGGCGATTCACCCCTCCACTTT.

This clonotype was seen at least ten times. The V call is TRBV20-1, the J call TRBJ2-7, with 8 bases matching TRBD1. Germline CDR1 is DFQATT and CDR2 is SNEGSKA (reference sequence). This CDR3 has 12 residues. After removal of 3 bases from V and 4 bases from J, the junction contained 2 bases not matched to a gene. The CDR3 nucleotides are TGCAGTGCTAGTGGGACAGGATACGAGCAGTACGTC. This sequence encodes CSASGTGYEQYV.

This clonotype has a count of ten or more. The rearrangement joins TRBV6-1 to TRBJ2-7; D possibly corresponds to TRBD1 (6 bases). V shed 6 bases and J shed 4 bases, with 16 bases lying between them. The CDR3 loop spans 14 amino acids. Germline V gene lookup returns CDR1 MNHNS and CDR2 SASEGT. The DNA for the CDR3 is TGTGCCAGCAGCCCTGACGGGACACCGTACGAGCAGTACGTC. Protein: CASSPDGTPYEQYV.

This clonotype showed up many times. This sequence joins TRBV18 and TRBJ1-2; D might be TRBD1 (6 bases). Germline V CDR1 and CDR2: KGHSH, LQKENI. This CDR3 comprises 15 residues. Trimming left V 3 bases short and J 0 bases short, with 11 bases between. The CDR3 DNA reads as TGTGCCAGCTCACCTAGACAGGAAGCTAACTATGGCTACACCTTC. Protein: CASSPRQEANYGYTF.

In its sample, this clonotype was seen many times. This rearrangement joins TRBV20-1 to TRBJ2-1; D is possibly TRBD2 (5 bases). The V gene lost 6 bases and the J gene lost 5 bases, with 17 bases spanning the gap. Germline loops: CDR1 DFQATT, CDR2 SNEGSKA (reference sequence). The CDR3 extends over 14 amino acids. CDR3 amino acids: CSASRGKANNEQFF. DNA of the CDR3: TGCAGTGCCAGCCGAGGGAAGGCCAACAATGAGCAGTTCTTC.

This clonotype was recorded many times. The gene calls are TRBV7-9 and TRBJ1-1; D gene uncertain. Germline V gives CDR1 SEHNR, CDR2 FQNEAQ (reference sequence). The CDR3 is 13 amino acids. Trimming took 5 bases from V and 1 from J, leaving 8 bases between them. The CDR3 bases are TGTGCCAGCAGCCGCCGGGGGAACACTGAAGCTTTCTTT. Its protein product is CASSRRGNTEAFF.

This clonotype was recorded at least ten times. The chain uses TRBV20-1 and TRBJ2-5, with D perhaps matching TRBD2 (6 bases). This CDR3 is built from 14 residues. The V gene lost 6 bases and the J gene lost 1 base, with 15 bases spanning the gap. CDR1 is DFQATT, CDR2 SNEGSKA, per germline (reference sequence). The CDR3 protein is CSALQGAGQETQYF. CDR3 coding DNA: TGCAGTGCCCTGCAGGGAGCGGGCCAAGAGACCCAGTACTTC.

This chain connects TRBV5-4 to TRBJ2-7, with D unresolved. This CDR3 spans 13 amino acids. In germline, CDR1 is SGHNT, CDR2 YYREEE (reference sequence). Trimming took off 0 bases at V and 6 bases at J, with 10 bases between the two ends. The CDR3 sequence is CASSLVPGSEQYV. The CDR3 nucleotides read TGTGCCAGCAGCTTGGTTCCTGGATCCGAGCAGTACGTC.

This clonotype was seen many times. V is TRBV27 and J is TRBJ2-1; possibly TRBD2 for D (6 bases). Germline CDR1 reads MNHEY; CDR2 reads SMNVEV (reference sequence). This CDR3 is built from 14 residues. Trimming stripped 3 bases from V and 4 bases from J, with 10 bases between. CDR3 sequence: CASSFSTRYNEQFF. In DNA, the CDR3 is TGTGCCAGCAGTTTCTCGACTAGATACAATGAGCAGTTCTTC.

The chain combines TRBV18 with TRBJ1-2; 7 nucleotides line up with TRBD1. V shed 6 bases and J 4 bases; nucleotides not matched to a gene: 14. The CDR3 is 16 residues long. CDR1 is KGHSH, CDR2 LQKENI, per germline. As DNA, the CDR3 is TGTGCCAGCTCGTTTACAGGGGCGGACGAGTCCTATGGCTACACCTTC. This translates into CASSFTGADESYGYTF.

In its sample, this clonotype was seen once. V usage is TRBV28 and J usage is TRBJ1-4, with TRBD1 matching 7 bases. The CDR3 contains 14 residues. CDR1 is MDHEN, CDR2 SYDVKM, per germline. Germline trimming cut 7 bases from V and 7 bases from J; bases unmatched to any gene: 9. CDR3 loop: CASTDRAGSEKLFF. CDR3 bases: TGTGCCAGCACCGACAGGGCTGGGAGTGAAAAACTGTTTTTT.

There are many counts of this clonotype. The chain links TRBV29-1 to TRBJ2-1; 15 nucleotides match TRBD2. CDR3 length: 21 residues. J gave up 0 bases and V 7 bases, and 19 bases lay outside the gene matches. The germline gives CDR1 SQVTM, CDR2 ANQGSEA. CDR3 nucleotide sequence: TGCAGCGGAATCATAGGACTAGCGGGAGGGCCACAAGGTAGCTCCTACAATGAGCAGTTCTTC. This codes for CSGIIGLAGGPQGSSYNEQFF.

The chain joins TRBV3-1 to TRBJ2-2; D is unresolved. CDR1 is LGHDT, CDR2 YNNKEL, per germline (reference sequence). Trimming took off 0 bases at V and 0 bases at J, with 8 bases between the two ends. The CDR3 extends over 16 amino acids. The CDR3 spells CASSQDWPSNTGELFF. CDR3 DNA sequence: TGTGCCAGCAGCCAAGATTGGCCATCGAACACCGGGGAGCTGTTTTTT.

Many counts were recorded for this clonotype. The chain employs TRBV9 and TRBJ2-2; a possible D gene is TRBD2 (6 bases). The ends were cut back, 3 bases at V and 4 bases at J, with 7 bases in the middle. CDR3 length equals 13 residues. Per the germline V gene, CDR1 is SGDLS and CDR2 is YYNGEE. The CDR3 region has the DNA TGTGCCAGCAGCGGGGACTCCACCGGGGAGCTGTTTTTT. It is translated as CASSGDSTGELFF.

This clonotype was counted many times. V and J are TRBV20-1 and TRBJ2-1, with 14 bases matching TRBD2. CDR1 is DFQATT and CDR2 is SNEGSKA in the germline V gene (reference sequence). The trim removed 6 bases at V and 4 bases at J, leaving 5 bases unmatched. The CDR3 contains 15 residues. The CDR3 bases are TGCAGTGCAGGGACTAGCGGGAGTAGTTACAATGAGCAGTTCTTC. It yields the protein CSAGTSGSSYNEQFF.

This clonotype was counted between two and nine times. This chain uses TRBV19 with TRBJ2-1; 15 bases are shared with TRBD2. The CDR3 loop spans 15 amino acids. J was trimmed by 10 bases and V by 5 bases; bases with no gene match: 6. Germline V gene data show CDR1 as LNHDA and CDR2 as SQIVND (reference sequence). The CDR3 loop reads CASSGGLAGGREQFF. CDR3 DNA: TGTGCCAGTAGTGGGGGACTAGCGGGAGGACGGGAGCAGTTCTTC. The entire variable domain, with the rest obtained from reference TRBV19 and TRBJ2-1, is as follows: DGGITQSPKYLFRKEGQNVTLSCEQNLNHDAMYWYRQDPGQGLRLIYYSQIVNDFQKGDIAEGYSVSREKKESFPLTVTSAQKNPTAFYLCASSGGLAGGREQFFGPGTRLTVL.